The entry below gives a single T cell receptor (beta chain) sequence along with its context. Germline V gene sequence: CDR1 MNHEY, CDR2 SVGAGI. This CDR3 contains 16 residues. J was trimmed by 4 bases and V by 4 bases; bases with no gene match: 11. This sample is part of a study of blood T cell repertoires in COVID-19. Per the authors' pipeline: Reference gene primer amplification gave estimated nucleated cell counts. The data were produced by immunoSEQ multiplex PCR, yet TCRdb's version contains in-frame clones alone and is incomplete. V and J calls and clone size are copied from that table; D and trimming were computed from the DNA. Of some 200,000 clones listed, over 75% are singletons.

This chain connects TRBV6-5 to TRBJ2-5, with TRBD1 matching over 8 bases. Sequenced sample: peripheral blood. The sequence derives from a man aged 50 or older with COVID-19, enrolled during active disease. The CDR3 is CASSSTRAGGGETQYF. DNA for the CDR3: TGTGCCAGCAGTTCCACTAGGGCAGGGGGCGGAGAGACCCAGTACTTC.